The clone carrying this TCR beta chain has only a few counts. Its antigen is unknown. The sample belongs to a study of T cells after yellow fever vaccination. General study findings and limits: Weaker in magnitude, the secondary response showed a faster peak on day 5 versus 15.

TCRdb re-analysed the 5' RACE reads in MiXCR, keeping a single row per CDR3 protein. The data hold 350,000 to 450,000 distinct CDR3 sequences, with about 6% observed a single time. The CDR3 runs to 16 residues. Per germline, CDR1 SGHTA and CDR2 FQGNSA. The J segment lost 1 base and the V segment lost 5 bases, leaving 4 bases of the junction unmatched. Sequences were derived from PBMCs, sampled 5 days after the yellow fever booster vaccination. The chain is built from TRBV7-2 and TRBJ2-1, with 11 bases aligning to TRBD2. This clonotype was sampled from a man aged 30 to 45 who received the YFV17D yellow fever vaccine. CDR3 protein: CASSDRLAGSYNEQFF. The CDR3 bases are TGTGCCAGCAGCGACCGACTAGCGGGGTCCTACAATGAGCAGTTCTTC. Full variable domain (outside the CDR3, taken from reference TRBV7-2 and TRBJ2-1): GAGVSQSPSNKVTEKGKDVELRCDPISGHTALYWYRQSLGQGLEFLIYFQGNSAPDKSGLPSDRFSAERTGGSVSTLTIQRTQQEDSAVYLCASSDRLAGSYNEQFFGPGTRLTVL.